Below are 16 T cell receptor beta chains sequenced from a single sample in a study of T cells in Graves' hyperthyroidism and ophthalmopathy. TCR beta CDR3 regions were amplified from RNA. HTBI primers drove first-round RT-PCR of the TCR CDR3. TCRdb reanalysed the multiplex PCR reads using MiXCR and keeps one entry per CDR3 protein. The sample lists more than 650,000 distinct CDR3 sequences, 11% to 15% occurring once. The specimen was blood. The receptors here all came from a woman between 18 and 30 years old with Graves' hyperthyroidism.

This clonotype was counted a few times. The V and J genes are TRBV6-2 or TRBV6-3 and TRBJ2-7; D uncertain. CDR3 length: 17 amino acids. Per the germline V gene, CDR1 is MNHEY and CDR2 is SVGEGT. The V end was cut by 5 bases, the J end by 0 bases, with 20 bases between. The CDR3 reads CASSAYPGVVSSYEQYF. The DNA for the CDR3 is TGTGCCAGCAGTGCCTACCCAGGAGTCGTCAGCTCCTACGAGCAGTACTTC.

Points on this clonotype: This may be a read error: a much more frequent sequence differs by one nucleotide. The rearrangement uses TRBV11-2 and TRBJ2-1; D gene ambiguous. CDR3 length: 16 amino acids. The germline V gene has CDR1 SGHAT and CDR2 FQNNGV. This CDR3 reads CVSSPRFSARNNEQFF. CDR3 nucleotides: TGTGTCAGCAGCCCCCGGTTTTCAGCGAGGAACAATGAGCAGTTCTTC.

J is TRBJ1-3 and V is TRBV27, with D tentatively TRBD1 (5 bases). The germline CDR1 and CDR2 sequences are MNHEY and SMNVEV (reference sequence). V lost 6 bases and J 1 base, leaving 13 bases between the germline ends. This CDR3 is 15 amino acids long. This CDR3 reads CASRRDAYSGNTIYF. The CDR3 nucleotides are TGTGCCAGCAGGAGGGACGCATATTCTGGAAACACCATATATTTT.

Note on this clonotype: A read error is possible here, since a much larger clone lies one base away. The chain is built from TRBV5-1 and TRBJ2-7, with D maybe TRBD2 (6 bases). Germline V gene lookup returns CDR1 SGHRS and CDR2 YFSETQ. V shed 3 bases and J shed 5 bases, with 18 bases lying between them. The length of the CDR3 is 15 residues. CDR3 DNA sequence: TGCGCCAGCAGCTATCGACTAGTGGGTGGTGACGAGCAGTACTTC. The encoded protein is CASSYRLVGGDEQYF.

This clonotype was detected many times. The chain links TRBV18 to TRBJ2-7; TRBD2 matches 7 bases. The ends lost 6 bases at V and 7 bases at J; junction bases unmatched: 15. CDR1 and CDR2 (germline): KGHSH, LQKENI. CDR3 length: 15 amino acids. The CDR3 here is CASSPLAPPGGEQYF. For the CDR3, the DNA is TGTGCCAGCTCCCCCCTCGCGCCTCCGGGAGGAGAGCAGTACTTC.

The chain has TRBV6-5 and TRBJ2-1; D may be TRBD1 (6 bases). The CDR3 is 17 amino acids. Germline CDR1 MNHEY, CDR2 SVGAGI. The V end lost 4 bases, the J end lost 7 bases, and 23 bases lay between the germline ends. CDR3 sequence (DNA): TGTGCCAGCAGTTCCCTCCAGACAGGCTCCAAAGGGAATGAGCAGTTCTTC. Translating gives CASSSLQTGSKGNEQFF.

The chain employs TRBV20-1 and TRBJ2-7, with 10 nucleotides matching TRBD1. Germline loops: CDR1 DFQATT, CDR2 SNEGSKA (reference sequence). This CDR3 is built from 14 residues. V was clipped by 5 bases and J by 2 bases; unmatched bases: 6. The CDR3 nucleotides are TGCAGTGCTCGTCGGACAGGGGGGACCTACGAGCAGTACTTC. The encoded protein is CSARRTGGTYEQYF.

This clonotype has ten or more counts. The V and J genes are TRBV2 and TRBJ2-7; 9 bases are shared with TRBD1. Germline lookup yields CDR1 SNHLY and CDR2 FYNNEI. The CDR3 is 14 residues long. After removal of 7 bases from V and 6 bases from J, the junction contained 10 bases not matched to a gene. The CDR3 sequence: CASTLQGAAGEQYF. CDR3 in DNA: TGTGCCAGCACTCTACAGGGGGCAGCGGGCGAGCAGTACTTC.

CDR3 in amino acids: CATSPRGDVNTGELFF. CDR3 sequence (DNA): TGTGCCACCAGCCCTAGGGGTGATGTAAACACCGGGGAGCTGTTTTTT. This sequence joins TRBV15 and TRBJ2-2, with a possible D match to TRBD1 (5 bases). Germline CDR1 is LNHNV and CDR2 is YYDKDF (reference sequence). The CDR3 is made up of 16 amino acids. Trimming cost V 5 bases and J 2 bases, with 15 bases left between them.

This clonotype was detected a few times. The chain employs TRBV19 and TRBJ1-1; TRBD1 matches 7 bases. The CDR3 runs 13 residues. Trimming at V came to 5 bases and at J to 5 bases, leaving 5 bases not matched to a gene. Germline V lookup: CDR1 LNHDA, CDR2 SQIVND (reference sequence). In DNA, the CDR3 is TGTGCCAGTAGTGCACAGGGGTGGACTGAAGCTTTCTTT. Encoded protein: CASSAQGWTEAFF.

V is TRBV27 and J is TRBJ1-1; 9 positions match TRBD1. Germline CDR1 is MNHEY and CDR2 is SMNVEV (reference sequence). The junction had 10 bases not matched to a gene; V was cut back by 5 bases and J by 0 bases. The CDR3 runs to 17 residues. The CDR3 spells CASSVSGTGLMNTEAFF. The CDR3 DNA is TGTGCCAGCAGTGTCTCCGGGACAGGGTTGATGAACACTGAAGCTTTCTTT.

This clonotype has more than one count but fewer than ten. The V and J genes are TRBV27 and TRBJ2-2; 8 bases match TRBD1. CDR1 and CDR2 (germline): MNHEY, SMNVEV (reference sequence). This CDR3 has 14 amino acids. The V and J ends lost 5 bases and 6 bases, in that order; junction bases with no gene match: 5. The chain's CDR3 is CASSPWTGSGELFF. In DNA form, the CDR3 reads TGTGCCAGCAGTCCGTGGACAGGGTCCGGGGAGCTGTTTTTT.

This clonotype occurred many times. The V gene is TRBV15, the J gene TRBJ1-1, with TRBD1 identical over 7 bases. The CDR3 loop spans 17 amino acids. CDR1 is LNHNV and CDR2 is YYDKDF in the germline V gene (reference sequence). J was trimmed by 10 bases and V by 7 bases; bases with no gene match: 24. The CDR3 sequence is CATTTRKGDREPSGAFF. CDR3 coding DNA: TGTGCCACCACCACGCGCAAAGGGGACAGAGAGCCTTCGGGAGCTTTCTTT.

This clonotype came up once. This sequence joins TRBV2 and TRBJ2-1; 7 nucleotides agree with TRBD1. Germline V gene sequence: CDR1 SNHLY, CDR2 FYNNEI. This CDR3 region has 14 residues. V shed 6 bases and J 4 bases; nucleotides not matched to a gene: 6. The chain's CDR3 is CASRGDSRYNEQFF. CDR3 bases: TGTGCCAGCAGGGGGGACAGCCGATACAATGAGCAGTTCTTC. Combining the CDR3 with reference TRBV2 and TRBJ2-1 gives the whole variable domain EPEVTQTPSHQVTQMGQEVILRCVPISNHLYFYWYRQILGQKVEFLVSFYNNEISEKSEIFDDQFSVERPDGSNFTLKIRSTKLEDSAMYFCASRGDSRYNEQFFGPGTRLTVL.

This clonotype was detected ten times or more. The chain joins TRBV18 to TRBJ2-7; a possible D gene is TRBD1 (6 bases). The CDR3 is 14 residues long. V was shortened by 2 bases and J by 5 bases, with 13 bases between the two germline ends. CDR1 is KGHSH and CDR2 is LQKENI in the germline V gene. This CDR3 is CASSPVTRGNEQYF. The CDR3 bases are TGTGCCAGCTCACCAGTAACCAGGGGCAACGAGCAGTACTTC.

This clonotype was seen ten or more times. The chain couples TRBV13 to TRBJ1-4; D gene uncertain. CDR3 length equals 14 residues. Trimming cost V 5 bases and J 1 base, with 8 bases left between them. Germline CDR1 and CDR2: PRHDT and FYEKMQ (reference sequence). In DNA form, the CDR3 reads TGTGCCAGCAGCCTCGGACGAACTAATGAAAAACTGTTTTTT. As protein: CASSLGRTNEKLFF. The full variable domain, in which reference TRBV13 and TRBJ1-4 provide the parts outside the CDR3, is AAGVIQSPRHLIKEKRETATLKCYPIPRHDTVYWYQQGPGQDPQFLISFYEKMQSDKGSIPDRFSAQQFSDYHSELNMSSLELGDSALYFCASSLGRTNEKLFFGSGTQLSVL.